The source of this TCR beta chain is a study of Ad26.COV2.S vaccination and SARS-CoV-2 variants. Across the whole study: Once, or twice with 56 days between doses, Ad26.COV2.S was given intramuscularly. Overall study findings and caveats: Substantial response breadth was reportedly seen for spike-specific CD8+ and CD4+ T cells after vaccination. Among vaccine recipients, spike-specific TCR breadth exceeded that of placebo recipients.

Remarks on this clone: Its antigen is not identified.

Specified treatment: approximately 18 received Ad26.COV2.S at low or high dose, single or two shots; several received placebo; per-sample allocation not given. Vaccine and placebo recipients were sampled on day 63 after the first injection. Vaccine was an Ad26 vector expressing Wuhan-strain SARS-CoV-2 spike. The CDR3 consists of 11 residues. With 5 bases removed from V and 7 bases from J, the gap between germline ends came to 8 bases. Germline lookup yields CDR1 SEHNR and CDR2 FQNEAQ (reference sequence). Libraries were prepared by immunoSEQ multiplex PCR; TCRdb keeps only in-frame clonotypes and omits some of them. The sample has about 440,000 clones; roughly 91% are singletons.

The TCR originated in a person between 18 and 65 years old who received the Ad26.COV2.S COVID-19 vaccine or a placebo. The chain uses TRBV7-9 and TRBJ1-1; D gene ambiguous. Sequenced material: peripheral blood, taken in a trial of Ad26.COV2.S vaccine versus placebo. The CDR3 DNA reads TGTGCCAGCAGCCCTGGGCTTGAAGCTTTCTTT. Its protein product is CASSPGLEAFF.